These 10 T cell receptor beta chains came from one sample sequenced in a study of neurological immune-mediated disorders. One entry per CDR3 protein results from TCRdb running MiXCR on the 5' RACE reads. Among fewer than 80,000 distinct CDR3 sequences, 4.5% to 5.5% were seen once, and the ten largest hold 3% to 4%. The sample was PBMCs. The receptor source for this set is a woman in her fifties or sixties with multiple sclerosis.

In its sample, this clonotype was seen many times. The chain uses TRBV28 and TRBJ1-1; D is undetermined. The V end was cut by 4 bases, the J end by 5 bases, with 11 bases between. Germline V lookup: CDR1 MDHEN, CDR2 SYDVKM. This CDR3 region has 13 residues. The CDR3: CASSYRMRTEAFF. In nucleotides, the CDR3 is TGTGCCAGCAGTTACAGAATGCGTACTGAAGCTTTCTTT.

J is TRBJ2-3 and V is TRBV12-3 or TRBV12-4; D is undetermined. V was cut by 7 bases and J by 0 bases, with 11 bases left in between. This CDR3 comprises 14 residues. The CDR3 DNA reads TGTGCCAGCACGACGTCAGTAAGCACAGATACGCAGTATTTT. Amino acid sequence: CASTTSVSTDTQYF.

This clonotype was seen many times. The CDR3 region is CASSLDSYQETQYF. The CDR3 coding sequence is TGCGCCAGCAGCTTGGACAGCTACCAAGAGACCCAGTACTTC. The chain is built from TRBV5-1 and TRBJ2-5; no definite D call. Trimming took off 0 bases at V and 0 bases at J, with 6 bases between the two ends. Looked up from germline, CDR1 is SGHRS and CDR2 is YFSETQ. The CDR3 has 14 residues.

In this sample, this clonotype turned up many times. This chain joins TRBV20-1 and TRBJ2-3; possibly TRBD2 for D (6 bases). Per germline, CDR1 DFQATT and CDR2 SNEGSKA (reference sequence). This CDR3 has 14 amino acids. Trimming shortened V by 5 bases and J by 2 bases, and 14 bases separated the two germline ends. CDR3 bases: TGCAGTGCTCCGGAGGGAAGCCTCACAGATACGCAGTATTTT. Translating it yields CSAPEGSLTDTQYF.

This clonotype was seen at least ten times. This chain uses TRBV12-3 or TRBV12-4 with TRBJ2-7, with TRBD1 matching 8 bases. Trimming removed 1 base from V and 1 base from J; junction bases left unmatched: 3. CDR3 size: 15 residues. DNA for the CDR3: TGTGCCAGCAGTTTAGTAACAGGGGGGTCCTACGAGCAGTACTTC. It is translated as CASSLVTGGSYEQYF.

The chain links TRBV7-6 to TRBJ2-5, with TRBD1 matching 7 bases. CDR1 is SGHVS, CDR2 FNYEAQ, per germline. The CDR3 covers 15 residues. With 0 bases clipped from V and 3 bases from J, the junction kept 4 bases outside the gene matches. CDR3 coding DNA: TGTGCCAGCAGCTTAGCCCCCACAGGGGAAGAGACCCAGTACTTC. Protein: CASSLAPTGEETQYF.

This clonotype was seen more than once but under ten times. The chain uses TRBV6-2 or TRBV6-3 and TRBJ2-1, with D uncertain. The CDR3 runs 11 residues. Germline assignment: CDR1 MNHEY and CDR2 SVGEGT. Between the trimmed V and J ends, which lost 3 bases and 8 bases, there was a span of 5 bases. The CDR3 spells CASSYGYEQFF. The CDR3 DNA sequence: TGTGCCAGCAGTTATGGGTATGAGCAGTTCTTC.

This clonotype has a count of ten or more. This chain connects TRBV20-1 to TRBJ2-3; the match to TRBD2 covers 8 bases. Germline loops: CDR1 DFQATT, CDR2 SNEGSKA (reference sequence). This CDR3 is built from 14 residues. Germline trimming cut 5 bases from V and 0 bases from J; bases unmatched to any gene: 4. The chain's CDR3 is CSAVAGTSTDTQYF. DNA for the CDR3: TGCAGTGCTGTAGCGGGGACTAGCACAGATACGCAGTATTTT.

There are many counts of this clonotype. CDR3 DNA: TGTGCCAGCACGACTCAGGCATCGGCTGAAGCTTTCTTT. Amino acids: CASTTQASAEAFF. This chain connects TRBV9 to TRBJ1-1; D ambiguous. The V end was cut by 6 bases, the J end by 6 bases, with 15 bases between. The germline V gene encodes CDR1 SGDLS and CDR2 YYNGEE. This CDR3 spans 13 amino acids.

There are many counts of this clonotype. The chain recombines TRBV20-1 with TRBJ2-1; TRBD2 agrees at 7 bases. The V and J ends lost 6 bases and 4 bases, in that order; junction bases with no gene match: 9. The CDR3 covers 14 residues. Germline V CDR1 and CDR2: DFQATT, SNEGSKA (reference sequence). DNA of the CDR3: TGCAGTGCGGGGGGAGTTAGCGGGTACAATGAGCAGTTCTTC. It yields the protein CSAGGVSGYNEQFF.